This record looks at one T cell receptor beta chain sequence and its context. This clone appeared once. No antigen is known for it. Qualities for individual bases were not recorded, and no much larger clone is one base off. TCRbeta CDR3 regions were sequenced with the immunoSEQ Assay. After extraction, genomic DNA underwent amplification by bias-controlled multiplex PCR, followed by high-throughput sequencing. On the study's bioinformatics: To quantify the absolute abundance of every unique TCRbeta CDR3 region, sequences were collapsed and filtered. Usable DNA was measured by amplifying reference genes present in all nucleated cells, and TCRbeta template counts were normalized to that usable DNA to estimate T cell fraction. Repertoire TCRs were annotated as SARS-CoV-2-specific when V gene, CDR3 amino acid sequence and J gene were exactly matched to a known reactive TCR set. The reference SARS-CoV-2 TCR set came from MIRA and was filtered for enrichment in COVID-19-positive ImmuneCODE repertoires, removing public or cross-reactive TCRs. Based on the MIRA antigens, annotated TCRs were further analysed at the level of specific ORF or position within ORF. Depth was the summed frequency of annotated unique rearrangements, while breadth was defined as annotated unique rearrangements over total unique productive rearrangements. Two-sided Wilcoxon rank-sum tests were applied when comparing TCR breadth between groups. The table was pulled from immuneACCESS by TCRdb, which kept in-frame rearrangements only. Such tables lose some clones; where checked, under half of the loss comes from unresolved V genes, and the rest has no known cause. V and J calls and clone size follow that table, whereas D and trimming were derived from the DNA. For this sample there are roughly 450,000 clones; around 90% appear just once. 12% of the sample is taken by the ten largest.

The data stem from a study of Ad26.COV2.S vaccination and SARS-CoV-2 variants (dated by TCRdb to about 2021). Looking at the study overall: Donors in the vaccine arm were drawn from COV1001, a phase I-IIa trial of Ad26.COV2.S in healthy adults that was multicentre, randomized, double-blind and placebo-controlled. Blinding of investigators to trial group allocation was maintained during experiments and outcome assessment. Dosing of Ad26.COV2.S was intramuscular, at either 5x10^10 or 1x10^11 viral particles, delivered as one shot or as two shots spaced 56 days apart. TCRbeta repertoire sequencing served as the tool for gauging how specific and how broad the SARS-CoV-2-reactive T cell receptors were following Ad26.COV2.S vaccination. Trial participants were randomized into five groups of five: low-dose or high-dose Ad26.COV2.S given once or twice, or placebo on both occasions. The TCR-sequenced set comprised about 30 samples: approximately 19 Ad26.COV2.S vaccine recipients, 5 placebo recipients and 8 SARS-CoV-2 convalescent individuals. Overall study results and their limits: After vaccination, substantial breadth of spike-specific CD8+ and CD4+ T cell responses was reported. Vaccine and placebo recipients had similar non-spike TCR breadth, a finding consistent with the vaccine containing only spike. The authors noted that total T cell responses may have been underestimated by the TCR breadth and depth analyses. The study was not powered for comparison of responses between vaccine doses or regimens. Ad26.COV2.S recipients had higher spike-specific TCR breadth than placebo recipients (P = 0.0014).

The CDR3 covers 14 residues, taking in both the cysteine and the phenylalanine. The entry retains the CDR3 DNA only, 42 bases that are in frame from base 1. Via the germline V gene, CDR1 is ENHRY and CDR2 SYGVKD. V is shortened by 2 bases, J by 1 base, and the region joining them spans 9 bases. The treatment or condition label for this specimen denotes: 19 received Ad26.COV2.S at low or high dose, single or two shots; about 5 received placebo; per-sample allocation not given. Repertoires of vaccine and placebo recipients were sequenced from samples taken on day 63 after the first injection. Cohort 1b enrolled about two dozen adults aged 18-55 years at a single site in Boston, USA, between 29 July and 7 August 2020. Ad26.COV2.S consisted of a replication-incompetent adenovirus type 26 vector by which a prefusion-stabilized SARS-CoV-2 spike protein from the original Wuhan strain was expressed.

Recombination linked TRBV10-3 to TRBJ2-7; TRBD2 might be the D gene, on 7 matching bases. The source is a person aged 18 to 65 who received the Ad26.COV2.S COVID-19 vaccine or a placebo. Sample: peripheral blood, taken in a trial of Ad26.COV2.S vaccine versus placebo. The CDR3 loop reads CAISEGGASYEQYF. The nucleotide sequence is TGTGCCATCAGTGAGGGGGGGGCTTCCTACGAGCAGTACTTC.